This T cell receptor beta chain was observed in a study of monozygotic twins with inflammatory bowel disease (dated by TCRdb to between 2018 and 2021). About the investigation overall: The complete study included some 28 monozygotic twin pairs: 19 IBD-discordant Danish pairs and nine German pairs, of which four were IBD-concordant and five were IBD-discordant. Each individual had, on average, about 151 000 unique TCRalpha sequences and 181 000 unique TCRbeta sequences available for analysis. The search for disease-associated traits relied mainly on comparing, within discordant pairs, IBD patients with their genetically identical healthy co-twins.

Overall study results and their limits: The analysis was unable to tell apart different T cell subtypes. The results gave no support for a single strong signal or clonotype linked to IBD. Background noise and inter-individual variability may have been introduced into the repertoires by the differing immunosuppressive treatments among patients. Compared with healthy twins, IBD patients had fewer clonotypes in common with other individuals, a difference most pronounced in patients showing signs of disease activity. No difference in repertoire similarity was observed between concordant and discordant twins, possibly owing to limited statistical power. A decrease in TCRbeta repertoire diversity, as measured by inverse Simpson index, was observed in IBD patients compared with their healthy co-twins.

The library was obtained by 5' RACE. Preparation of each TCR library used around 3.5 ug of total RNA. cDNA was synthesized with SMARTScribe reverse transcriptase in eight separate reactions per sample. During cDNA synthesis, template switching introduced unique molecular identifiers that contained a 6-nucleotide sample barcode. TCRalpha and TCRbeta cDNA was amplified in two nested PCRs of approximately 17 and 9 cycles, and bead purification was carried out after each PCR. Before amplification, the cDNA was both treated with uracil DNA-glycosylase and purified with the QIAquick PCR purification kit. The second PCR added Illumina TruSeq-compatible adapters along with sample-specific barcodes. TapeStation and Qubit were used to check library quality and concentration, and 4.5 to 5 ng of each library was pooled. Sequencing of the pooled libraries was done on an Illumina HiSeq2500 single-index Rapid Run using custom sequencing primers and 2 x 100 bp reads. The authors processed their data as follows. PCR and sequencing errors were corrected by UMI-based consensus assembly using MiGEC version 1.2.6. MiXCR version 2.1.1 was used to carry out V(D)J alignment, clonotype assembly and CDR3 extraction. To normalise gene usage, clonotype sharing and MAIT/NKT TCR abundance, the top 1000, 10 000 and 20 000 clonotypes in each sample were analysed. Diversity was computed as the inverse Simpson index with the vegan R package after downsampling to 27 000 UMIs. Paired Mann-Whitney U tests on discordant twin pairs were used, with Benjamini-Hochberg multiple-testing correction. TCRdb reprocessed the raw reads; every CDR3 protein sequence is a single record, and DNA is not supplied. TCRdb's processing, not the authors', yielded these V and J calls. The sample's own table lists around 150,000 distinct CDR3 sequences. Approximately 3% of the sample is taken by the ten largest.

A 2.5 ml peripheral blood sample was drawn into PAXgene tubes per donor and stored at -80°C. Without any T cell sorting, total RNA was extracted from whole blood using the PAXgene blood miRNA kit on an automated QIAcube. Peripheral blood from monozygotic twin pairs, either concordant or discordant for inflammatory bowel disease, underwent deep TCRalpha and TCRbeta repertoire profiling that used unique molecular barcoding. Smoking habits were recorded for all twin pairs, and individuals were classified as current, former or never smokers. According to the germline V gene (reference sequence), CDR1 reads SGHAT and CDR2 reads FQDESV. The CDR3 runs 19 residues from the cysteine to the phenylalanine. No DNA accompanies this entry. Comments on this clonotype: No cognate antigen has been identified for it.

This sequence originates from a human donor with ulcerative colitis or Crohn's disease, or a healthy co-twin of an affected twin (not recorded which). The rearrangement combines TRBV11-1 with TRBJ2-5; TCRdb's D call, TRBD2, is unchecked because there is no DNA. The sample comprised blood. The encoded CDR3 is CASSLRRASGRHVQETQYF.